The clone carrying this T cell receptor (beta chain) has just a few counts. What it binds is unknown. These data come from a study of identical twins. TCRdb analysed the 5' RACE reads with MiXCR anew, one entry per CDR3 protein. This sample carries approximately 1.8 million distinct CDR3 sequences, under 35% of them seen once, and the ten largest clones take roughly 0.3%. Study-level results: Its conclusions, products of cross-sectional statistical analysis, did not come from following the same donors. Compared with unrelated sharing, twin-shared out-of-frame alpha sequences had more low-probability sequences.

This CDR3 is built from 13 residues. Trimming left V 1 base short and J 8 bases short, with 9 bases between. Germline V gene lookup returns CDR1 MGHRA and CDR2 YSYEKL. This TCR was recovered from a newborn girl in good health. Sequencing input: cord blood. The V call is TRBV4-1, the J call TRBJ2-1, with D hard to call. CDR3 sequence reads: CASSQVASHEQFF. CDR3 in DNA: TGCGCCAGCAGCCAAGTTGCCAGCCATGAGCAGTTCTTC.